The clone carrying this T cell receptor beta chain was detected only a few times. TCRdb's copy holds only in-frame clones and misses some; the assay was immunoSEQ multiplex PCR. The sample has more than 35,000 clones; around 88% are singletons. Looked up from germline, CDR1 is MDHEN and CDR2 is SYDVKM. The CDR3 has 13 amino acids. Trimming at V came to 4 bases and at J to 10 bases, leaving 8 bases not matched to a gene. The data were obtained in a study of control samples from healthy donors and cancer patients. Source material: PBMCs. The gene calls are TRBV28 and TRBJ1-1, with 8 nucleotides matching TRBD1. The source of this sequence is an older woman with lung cancer. The CDR3 sequence is CASSSVDREAAFF. The CDR3 nucleotides are TGTGCCAGCAGTTCGGTGGACAGGGAGGCAGCTTTCTTT.